This T cell receptor beta chain was sequenced during a study of blood T cell repertoires in COVID-19 (TCRdb year 2020). In the study overall: Samples from collaborators originated in the United States, Italy and Spain and spanned both the acute and convalescent phases of COVID-19. The prospective study material was composed of cDNA or gDNA derived from T cells, B-cell-depleted T cells, or PBMCs. The dataset comprised deeply sampled blood TCRbeta repertoires from subjects exposed to, actively infected with, or recovered from COVID-19. The repertoires were made available in a free public database intended to serve as a resource for research on the immune response to SARS-CoV-2. The samples were drawn from two sources: the first 160 participants of the ongoing ImmuneRACE study, and 1,254 subjects contributed by 6 global collaborators. Nearly every sample came with metadata listing a de-identified subject ID, COVID-19 status, age in years and sex. Where HLA class I and class II types were available, the types were taken from metadata supplied by the sample provider, not from assay-based typing.

This clone was seen a handful of times. The target of this receptor is not known. It has no much larger one-base neighbor in the sample; base qualities were not kept. One collaborating source in Seattle enrolled patients during active infection and followed them longitudinally through the course of disease. Each collaborating institution followed its own protocols to collect whole blood in K2EDTA tubes. For TCRbeta analysis, collaborators shipped samples as frozen whole blood, isolated PBMCs, or DNA extracted from either of those sample types. The paper as a whole reports these results and caveats: How much clinical and demographic metadata was included differed by source and by participant, and the metadata was provided uncurated.

TCRbeta CDR3 regions were amplified from genomic DNA by means of the immunoSEQ Assay, a bias-controlled multiplex PCR. The paper's data handling went like this. Nucleated cell counts per sample were estimated from amplification of reference gene primers within the assay. To quantify the absolute abundance of each unique TCRbeta CDR3 rearrangement, sequence reads were collapsed and filtered. For each sample, productive Simpson clonality was calculated as the square root of Simpson's diversity index over productive rearrangements. The immuneACCESS repertoire file appears here via TCRdb, limited to in-frame rearrangements. These files lack a portion of the clones; in checked studies, under half of the deficit traces to unresolved V genes, and the cause of the others is not known. V and J calls and clone size are given by that table; D and trimming were obtained from the DNA. The sample records 250,000 to 350,000 clones, 65% to 90% of which are singletons. Of the sample, around 13% falls within the top ten clones.

The sequencing input was peripheral blood. This receptor was obtained from a woman in her 70s with COVID-19, enrolled during active disease.

The nucleotides read TGTGCCAGCATCCCGACTAGCGGGGGGGCGAATGAGCAGTTCTTC. Its translation reads: CASIPTSGGANEQFF. The chain joins TRBV7-9 to TRBJ2-1; 14 junctional bases match TRBD2. The CDR3 measures 15 amino acids from cysteine to phenylalanine. Only the CDR3 DNA is retained, 45 bases long and in frame from the first base. V ends up 7 bases short and J 7 bases short, with an unmatched junction base count of 6. The germline V gene (reference sequence) specifies SEHNR as CDR1 and FQNEAQ as CDR2.